This T cell receptor beta chain was documented in a study of blood T cell repertoires in COVID-19. The assay was immunoSEQ multiplex PCR, and TCRdb's table has in-frame clones only and misses some. The sample has 250,000 to 300,000 clones, 86% seen once. CDR3 length: 14 residues. Looked up from germline, CDR1 is SGHNT and CDR2 is YENEEA. Trimming removed 3 bases at V and 0 bases at J, with 6 bases between. The specimen sequenced was peripheral blood. The receptor comes from a man aged 18 to 30 with active or convalescent COVID-19. The chain combines TRBV11-3 with TRBJ1-5; no definite D call. Here the CDR3 DNA reads TGTGCCAGCAGCTTCTACAGTAGCAATCAGCCCCAGCATTTT. This sequence encodes CASSFYSSNQPQHF.